These T cell receptor beta chains were read from a single sample in a study of OX40 agonist ivuxolimab in advanced cancers. TCRdb keeps only in-frame clones here, not all; method: immunoSEQ multiplex PCR. This sample carries approximately 90,000 clones, approximately 92% of them seen once, and the ten largest clones take about 0.3%. Sequences were derived from CD4+ or CD8+ T cells sorted from blood, sampled in a trial of the OX40 agonist ivuxolimab. The receptor set was obtained from an adult with an advanced solid tumor such as melanoma, head and neck, liver or kidney cancer. The CDR3 runs from the conserved cysteine through the conserved F or W. The D gene is left open where the match is weak. Clone size appears in some rows only: once, few, many, or a class for an expanded clone.

clone_size	v_call	d_call	j_call	cdr3_nt	cdr3_aa
-	TRBV7-9	TRBD2	TRBJ2-3	TGTGCCAGCAGCTTACGGGGGGTAGCCGATACGCAGTATTTT	CASSLRGVADTQYF
-	TRBV19	TRBD1	TRBJ1-5	TGTGCCAGCGAACCCTTCCTCGGGACAGGGGGATCCGGTCAGCCCCAGCATTTT	CASEPFLGTGGSGQPQHF
-	TRBV30	TRBD1	TRBJ2-3	TGTGCCTGGAGACAGGGGTACACAGATACGCAGTATTTT	CAWRQGYTDTQYF
-	TRBV5-1	-	TRBJ2-5	TGCGCCAGCAACTTGGTTGGGGGGCAAGAGACCCAGTACTTC	CASNLVGGQETQYF
-	TRBV7-3	TRBD2	TRBJ2-1	TGTGCCAGCAGCCCCCGAGGGCTAGCGGGAGTGGGAGCCTACAATGAGCAGTTCTTC	CASSPRGLAGVGAYNEQFF
-	TRBV6-1	-	TRBJ2-5	TGTGCCAGCAGTAAGACTGGGTACCAAGAGACCCAGTACTTC	CASSKTGYQETQYF
-	TRBV6-6	-	TRBJ1-2	TGTGCCAGCACCGTCACTTACGGGGGGCATGGCTACACCTTC	CASTVTYGGHGYTF
-	TRBV7-2	TRBD1	TRBJ1-2	TGTGCCAGCAGCTTATCGGGACAGGGCTCTAACTATGGCTACACCTTC	CASSLSGQGSNYGYTF
-	TRBV30	-	TRBJ1-2	TGTGCCTGGAGTCCACAAACTGGGTACACCTTC	CAWSPQTGYTF
-	TRBV6-7	-	TRBJ2-7	TGTGCCAGCAGCCTTGAGGGACGAAAAAACTACGAGCAGTACTTC	CASSLEGRKNYEQYF
-	TRBV5-4	-	TRBJ1-2	TGTGCCAGCAGCTTGACAGAAAACTATGGCTACACCTTC	CASSLTENYGYTF
-	TRBV5-1	-	TRBJ2-3	TGCGCCAGCAGCTCCCTTCGGATAGCGGGCACAGATACGCAGTATTTT	CASSSLRIAGTDTQYF
-	TRBV19	TRBD1	TRBJ2-5	TGTGCCAGTAGTATAAGGGACAGCCACCAAGAGACCCAGTACTTC	CASSIRDSHQETQYF
-	TRBV30	-	TRBJ2-3	TGTGCCTGGAGTCCTGGCACAGATACGCAGTATTTT	CAWSPGTDTQYF
-	TRBV7-2	-	TRBJ2-1	TGTGCCAGCAGCTTAGTCGGGATGGGAGGAGGGTACAATGAGCAGTTCTTC	CASSLVGMGGGYNEQFF
-	TRBV28	TRBD1	TRBJ1-2	TGTGCCAGCAGCACAGGGGTCGAAGCTAACTATGGCTACACCTTC	CASSTGVEANYGYTF
-	TRBV11-2	-	TRBJ2-5	TGTGCCAGCAGCTCCCCAGAAAGACAGCAAGAGACCCAGTACTTC	CASSSPERQQETQYF
once	TRBV9	TRBD1	TRBJ1-1	TGTGCCAGCAGCGCTGGGACAGCTCGGGACACTGAAGCTTTCTTT	CASSAGTARDTEAFF
-	TRBV2	TRBD1	TRBJ2-7	TGTGCCAGCAGTGCGAGGACAGGGAAAGTTTACGAGCAGTACTTC	CASSARTGKVYEQYF
-	TRBV7-2	TRBD1	TRBJ1-1	TGTGCCAGCAGCCACCCCAGGGGGCGGAGAACTGAAGCTTTCTTT	CASSHPRGRRTEAFF
-	TRBV7-6	-	TRBJ2-7	TGTGCCAGCAGCTTAGGGTCGGGATGGCCCTACGAGCAGTACTTC	CASSLGSGWPYEQYF
-	TRBV5-1	-	TRBJ2-7	TGCGCCAGCAGCTTTGGGGACACCAACTACGAGCAGTACTTC	CASSFGDTNYEQYF
-	TRBV4-1	-	TRBJ2-2	TGCGCCAGCAGCCAAGGTCGTGGGGTTTCTCCCGGGGAGCTGTTTTTT	CASSQGRGVSPGELFF
-	TRBV29-1	-	TRBJ1-2	TGCAGCGTTGTGGGGGGGGCATCTTCTAACTATGGCTACACCTTC	CSVVGGASSNYGYTF
-	TRBV4-2	-	TRBJ1-2	TGTGCCAGCAGCCCCCGGGACAACCACTATGGCTACACCTTC	CASSPRDNHYGYTF
once	TRBV5-1	-	TRBJ1-4	TGCGCCAGCAGCGTAGGCAGGGTTGCAACTAATGAAAAACTGTTTTTT	CASSVGRVATNEKLFF
-	TRBV5-8	-	TRBJ2-3	TGTGCCAGCAGCTTACTTTTGCAGGGATGGAGCACAGATACGCAGTATTTT	CASSLLLQGWSTDTQYF
-	TRBV5-4	-	TRBJ2-1	TGTGCCAGCAGCTTGGCCCTAATAGCGGCCAGCTCCTACAATGAGCAGTTCTTC	CASSLALIAASSYNEQFF
-	TRBV10-3	TRBD1	TRBJ1-5	TGTGCCATCAGCGACAGGGTAGGGAATCAGCCCCAGCATTTT	CAISDRVGNQPQHF
-	TRBV30	-	TRBJ2-3	TGTGCCTGGGGGGAGGGGGGCACAGATACGCAGTATTTT	CAWGEGGTDTQYF
-	TRBV5-1	-	TRBJ1-2	TGCGCCAGCAGCTTGGGGCCTTCCGGATATGGCTACACCTTC	CASSLGPSGYGYTF
-	TRBV19	-	TRBJ2-5	TGTGCCAGTAGTATAGCGCAGGGCGGCGAGACCCAGTACTTC	CASSIAQGGETQYF
-	TRBV4-2	-	TRBJ2-2	TGTGCCAGCAGCCGACAGGTGAACACCGGGGAGCTGTTTTTT	CASSRQVNTGELFF
once	TRBV6-5	-	TRBJ2-7	TGTGCCAGCAGCCGAGGACGGCTACGAGAGCAGTACTTC	CASSRGRLREQYF
few	TRBV7-2	-	TRBJ2-2	TGTGCCAGCAGCTTAGAGGGCGGGGAGCTGTTTTTT	CASSLEGGELFF
-	TRBV4-2	-	TRBJ1-2	TGTGCCAGCAGCCTCCACTTAGGCCGAGAAACAGTAGAGGGGGGCTACACCTTC	CASSLHLGRETVEGGYTF